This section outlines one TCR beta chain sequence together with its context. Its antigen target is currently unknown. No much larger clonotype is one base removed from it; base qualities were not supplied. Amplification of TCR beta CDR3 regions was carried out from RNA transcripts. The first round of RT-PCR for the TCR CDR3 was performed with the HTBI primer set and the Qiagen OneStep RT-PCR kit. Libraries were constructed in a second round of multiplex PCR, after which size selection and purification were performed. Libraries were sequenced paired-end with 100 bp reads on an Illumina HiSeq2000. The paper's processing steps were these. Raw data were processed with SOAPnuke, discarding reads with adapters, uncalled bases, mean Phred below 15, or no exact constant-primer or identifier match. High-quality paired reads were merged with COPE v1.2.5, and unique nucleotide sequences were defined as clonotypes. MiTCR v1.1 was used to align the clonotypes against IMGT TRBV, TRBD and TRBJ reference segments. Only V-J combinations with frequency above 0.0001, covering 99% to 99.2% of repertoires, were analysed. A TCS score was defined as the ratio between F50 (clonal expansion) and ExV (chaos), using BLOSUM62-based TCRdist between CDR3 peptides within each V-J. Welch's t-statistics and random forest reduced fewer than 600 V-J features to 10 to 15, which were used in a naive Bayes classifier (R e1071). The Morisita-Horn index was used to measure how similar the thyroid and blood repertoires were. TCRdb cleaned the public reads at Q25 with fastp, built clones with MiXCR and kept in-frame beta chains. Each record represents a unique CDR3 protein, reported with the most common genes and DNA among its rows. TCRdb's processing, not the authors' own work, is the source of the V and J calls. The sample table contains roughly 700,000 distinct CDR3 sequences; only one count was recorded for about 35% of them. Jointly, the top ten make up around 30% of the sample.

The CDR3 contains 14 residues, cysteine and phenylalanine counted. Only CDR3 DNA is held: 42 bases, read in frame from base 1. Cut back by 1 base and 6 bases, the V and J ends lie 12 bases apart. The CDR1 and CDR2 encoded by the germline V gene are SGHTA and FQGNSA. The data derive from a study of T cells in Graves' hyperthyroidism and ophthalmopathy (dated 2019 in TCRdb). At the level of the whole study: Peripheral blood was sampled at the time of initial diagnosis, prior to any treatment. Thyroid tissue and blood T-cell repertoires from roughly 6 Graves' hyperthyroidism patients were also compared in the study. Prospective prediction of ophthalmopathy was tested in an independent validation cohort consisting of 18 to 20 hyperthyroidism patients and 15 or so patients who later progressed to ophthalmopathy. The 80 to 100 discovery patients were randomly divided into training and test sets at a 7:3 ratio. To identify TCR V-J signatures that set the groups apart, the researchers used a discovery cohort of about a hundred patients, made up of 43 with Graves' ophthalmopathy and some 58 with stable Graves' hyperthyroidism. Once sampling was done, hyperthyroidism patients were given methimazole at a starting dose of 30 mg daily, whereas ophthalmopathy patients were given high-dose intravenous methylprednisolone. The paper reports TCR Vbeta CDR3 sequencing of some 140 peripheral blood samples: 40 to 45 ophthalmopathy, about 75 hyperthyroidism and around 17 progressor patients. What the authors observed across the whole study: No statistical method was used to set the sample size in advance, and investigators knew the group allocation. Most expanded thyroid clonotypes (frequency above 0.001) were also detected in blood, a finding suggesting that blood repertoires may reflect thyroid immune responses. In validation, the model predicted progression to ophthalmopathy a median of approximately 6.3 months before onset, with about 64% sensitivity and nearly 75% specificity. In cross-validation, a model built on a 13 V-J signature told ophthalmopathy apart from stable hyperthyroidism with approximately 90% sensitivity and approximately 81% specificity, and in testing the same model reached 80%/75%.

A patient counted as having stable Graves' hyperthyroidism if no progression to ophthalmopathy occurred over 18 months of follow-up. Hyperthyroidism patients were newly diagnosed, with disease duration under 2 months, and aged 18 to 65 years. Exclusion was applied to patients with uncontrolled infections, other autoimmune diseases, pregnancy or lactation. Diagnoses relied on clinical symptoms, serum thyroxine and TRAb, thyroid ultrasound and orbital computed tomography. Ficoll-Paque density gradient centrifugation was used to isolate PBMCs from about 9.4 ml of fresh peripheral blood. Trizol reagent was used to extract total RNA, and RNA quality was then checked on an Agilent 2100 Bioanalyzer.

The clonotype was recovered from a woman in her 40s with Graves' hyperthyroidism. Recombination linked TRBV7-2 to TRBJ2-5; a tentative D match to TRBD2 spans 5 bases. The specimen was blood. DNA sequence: TGTGCCAGCAGCTTAGTTTCTAGCTCCCAGACCCAGTACTTC. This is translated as CASSLVSSSQTQYF. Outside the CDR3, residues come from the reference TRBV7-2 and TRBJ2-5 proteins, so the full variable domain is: GAGVSQSPSNKVTEKGKDVELRCDPISGHTALYWYRQSLGQGLEFLIYFQGNSAPDKSGLPSDRFSAERTGGSVSTLTIQRTQQEDSAVYLCASSLVSSSQTQYFGPGTRLLVL.